Detailed here is one TCR beta chain. This clonotype appeared a single time. Its antigen is unknown. No much larger clonotype is one base removed from it; base qualities were not supplied. A lone read is weak support. The germline V gene specifies MNHEY as CDR1 and SVGAGI as CDR2. The CDR3 spans 16 residues, from the cysteine through the phenylalanine. The retained sequence is limited to the CDR3, 48 bases, with the frame set at the first base. Germline trimming: 7 bases from V, 2 bases from J; junction bases outside gene matches: 11. Peripheral blood CD8+ and CD4+ T cells from healthy donors, Susac syndrome patients and multiple sclerosis patients were profiled by high-throughput TCR beta sequencing. The multiple sclerosis controls were treatment-naive patients who had stable or active relapsing-remitting disease and met the revised McDonald criteria. Bulk CD8+ and CD4+ T cells were purified magnetically by negative isolation, whereas CD8+ TEMRA cells were enriched by FACS. Blood was drawn into EDTA tubes, processed within 24 hours, and PBMCs were isolated by density gradient centrifugation. PBMCs intended for TCR sequencing were cryopreserved in liquid nitrogen and thawed later in a water bath at 37 degrees C. The sorted or isolated CD4+, CD8+ and CD8+ TEMRA cells reached a purity of at least 90%.

This sample is part of a study of CD8 T cells in Susac syndrome (dated by TCRdb to about 2019). Study-level background: Repertoire sequencing was used to test whether CD8+ T cell activation and differentiation in Susac syndrome was antigen driven. Clonality of the CD8+ T cell repertoire was compared between roughly 13 healthy donors, roughly 14 Susac syndrome patients and some 15 multiple sclerosis patients.

RNA was extracted using the RNeasy kit, and about 0.45 to 1 microgram was reverse transcribed with random hexamers. The immunoSEQ multiplex PCR assay, which covers 54 Vbeta and 13 Jbeta segments, was used to amplify TCR beta CDR3 regions. To correct PCR amplification bias, a synthetic template baseline was used for both primer optimization and computational correction. As for how the authors treated the data: Only productive sequences were kept, with reads annotated to V, D and J genes according to IMGT and analyzed in immunoSEQ Analyzer. To calculate clonality, Shannon entropy was normalized by log2 of the number of productive unique sequences and then subtracted from one. For each patient and control, public and private clones were evaluated within the 100 most prevalent clones. A clone was defined as Susac-specific if it was absent from the healthy and MS cohorts, from some 1,100 published viral clones and from other ImmuneACCESS disease sequences. TCRdb trimmed public reads at Q25 via fastp, called clones via MiXCR and kept in-frame beta chains. Entries that share a CDR3 protein sequence are merged under the most common genes and DNA. The V and J calls and clone size come from TCRdb's table, not from the authors' own analysis. For this sample there are about 300,000 distinct CDR3 sequences; 85% appear just once. The top ten hold about 0.11% of the sample.

Broader findings and caveats from the paper: The number of individuals in the TCR sequencing and HLA analysis was recognized as being relatively small.

This clonotype originated in a human donor with multiple sclerosis. The sequenced sample was CD8+ T cells from PBMCs. The chain is assembled from TRBV6-5 and TRBJ2-7, with TRBD1 identical over 10 junction bases. The CDR3 has the sequence CASIRSRDRGTYEQYF. In nucleotides, the sequence is TGTGCCAGCATTAGGTCCCGGGACAGGGGCACCTACGAGCAGTACTTC.